A selection of T cell receptor beta chains follows, all from one sample in a study of OX40 agonist ivuxolimab in advanced cancers. TCRdb keeps only in-frame clones here, not all; method: immunoSEQ multiplex PCR. The repertoire holds 70,000 or so clones, with roughly 86% as singletons. This sample comprised CD4+ or CD8+ T cells sorted from blood, obtained in a trial of the OX40 agonist ivuxolimab. These receptors were taken from an adult with an advanced solid tumor such as melanoma, head and neck, liver or kidney cancer. Each CDR3 is given with its conserved first and last residue.

len: 14
v_gene: TRBV30
j_gene: TRBJ1-5
CDR3aa: CAWGGGTLGQPQHF

len: 14
v_gene: TRBV10-1
j_gene: TRBJ2-1
CDR3aa: CASSDGGKRNEQFF

len: 14
v_gene: TRBV6-5
j_gene: TRBJ2-2
CDR3aa: CASSPDRDAGELFF

len: 16
v_gene: TRBV10-1
j_gene: TRBJ2-1
CDR3aa: CASSESRVSSYNEQFF

len: 14
v_gene: TRBV9
j_gene: TRBJ2-1
CDR3aa: CASSVKAGGSEQFF

len: 14
v_gene: TRBV27
j_gene: TRBJ2-5
CDR3aa: CASKRTALRETQYF

len: 13
v_gene: TRBV2
j_gene: TRBJ1-4
CDR3aa: CASSGDSHEKLFF

len: 16
v_gene: TRBV4-2
j_gene: TRBJ2-7
CDR3aa: CASSQTSSGNSYEQYF

len: 15
v_gene: TRBV19
j_gene: TRBJ2-5
CDR3aa: CASSIEGQGQETQYF

len: 15
v_gene: TRBV6-6
j_gene: TRBJ1-5
CDR3aa: CASSRTPVGNQPQHF

len: 15
v_gene: TRBV28
j_gene: TRBJ1-3
CDR3aa: CASNPGTGTGNTIYF

len: 13
v_gene: TRBV7-6
j_gene: TRBJ2-7
CDR3aa: CASSPPGVYEQYF

len: 16
v_gene: TRBV19
j_gene: TRBJ2-3
CDR3aa: CASSMAGQALPDTQYF

len: 18
v_gene: TRBV5-1
j_gene: TRBJ2-1
CDR3aa: CASSLGQGLASSYNEQFF

len: 15
v_gene: TRBV18
j_gene: TRBJ2-1
CDR3aa: CASSPGEGSYNEQFF

len: 15
v_gene: TRBV7-3
j_gene: TRBJ2-3
CDR3aa: CASSLSAIITDTQYF

len: 17
v_gene: TRBV19
j_gene: TRBJ1-3
CDR3aa: CASSIFWAAGTGNTIYF